This TCR beta chain was identified in a study of siplizumab effects on memory and regulatory T cells. V was pared by 0 bases and J by 2 bases, with 8 bases between. The CDR3 sequence is 14 residues long. CDR1 SGHTS and CDR2 YDEGEE come from the germline V gene. General study findings and limits: The average Treg-derived proportion among mappable alloreactive CD4+ clones was 65% to 70% with siplizumab versus about 28% in controls. Only a minor fraction of alloreactive clones mapped to unstimulated subsets. It seemed that naive T cells were more diverse than memory cells and were major contributors to the alloresponse.

Assay used: immunoSEQ multiplex PCR; TCRdb lists only in-frame clones, some missing. The sample holds roughly 120,000 clones, about 94% seen once. Comment on this clone: Antigen: not known.

This sequence originates from a human donor in good health. V gene TRBV5-8 combines with J gene TRBJ2-5; a possible D gene is TRBD2 (5 bases). The sequenced sample consisted of non-Treg CD4+ T cells sorted from blood. CDR3 sequence: CASSLAAVQETQYF. For the CDR3, the DNA is TGTGCCAGCAGCTTGGCAGCGGTTCAAGAGACCCAGTACTTC.